The 15 T cell receptor beta chains presented below share a single source sample, sequenced in a study of T cell responses to AZD1222 COVID-19 vaccine. Sequencing used immunoSEQ multiplex PCR; TCRdb keeps in-frame clones, though not all of them. The sample includes 84,000 or so clones, around 91% of them seen just once. Sequenced here: peripheral blood, sampled on day 0 of MenACWY control vaccination. The origin of the receptors is an adult in good health.

The V call is TRBV5-1, the J call TRBJ2-3; 10 bases fit TRBD2. The CDR3 has 16 amino acids. The V gene's germline CDR1 is SGHRS and CDR2 YFSETQ. V was clipped by 6 bases and J by 1 base; unmatched bases: 8. CDR3 loop: CASTYPGTSGTDTQYF. As DNA, the CDR3 is TGCGCCAGCACCTACCCCGGGACTAGCGGCACAGATACGCAGTATTTT.

V usage is TRBV5-8 and J usage is TRBJ1-5, with D unclear. There are 15 residues in the CDR3. Germline CDR1 SGHTS, CDR2 YDEGEE. Trimming took 0 bases from V and 6 from J, leaving 13 bases between them. The CDR3 DNA reads as TGTGCCAGCAGCTTGGAAGGGTTTTCCAGTCAGCCCCAGCATTTT. Protein product: CASSLEGFSSQPQHF.

This chain joins TRBV5-1 and TRBJ2-1, with 11 positions matching TRBD2. With V trimmed by 4 bases and J by 9 bases, 12 bases remained unmatched. This CDR3 has 16 residues. Germline loops: CDR1 SGHRS, CDR2 YFSETQ. CDR3 bases: TGCGCCAGCAGCGTGCTTAGCGGGGGGGCCGAAGGTGAGCAGTTCTTC. Amino acid sequence: CASSVLSGGAEGEQFF.

As to this clone: The sample holds other DNA sequences that translate to the same CDR3. The J gene is TRBJ1-2, the V gene TRBV5-1; 10 bases map to TRBD1. Trimming removed 1 base from V and 3 bases from J; junction bases left unmatched: 6. The germline CDR1 and CDR2 sequences are SGHRS and YFSETQ. The length of the CDR3 is 16 residues. This CDR3 is CASSLSPGQGDYGYTF. DNA for the CDR3: TGCGCCAGCAGCTTGAGCCCCGGACAGGGGGACTATGGCTACACCTTC.

The chain recombines TRBV7-2 with TRBJ2-7, with 8 bases lining up with TRBD2. V shed 3 bases and J 5 bases; nucleotides not matched to a gene: 12. CDR1 is SGHTA, CDR2 FQGNSA, per germline. The CDR3 runs to 16 residues. In nucleotides, the CDR3 is TGTGCCAGCAGCTTCTCCCCCGGGACTAGTAATAACGAGCAGTACTTC. Translated: CASSFSPGTSNNEQYF. The full variable domain, with the rest looked up from reference TRBV7-2 and TRBJ2-7, is GAGVSQSPSNKVTEKGKDVELRCDPISGHTALYWYRQSLGQGLEFLIYFQGNSAPDKSGLPSDRFSAERTGGSVSTLTIQRTQQEDSAVYLCASSFSPGTSNNEQYFGPGTRLTVT.

The V call is TRBV5-1, the J call TRBJ2-7, with D tentatively TRBD1 (6 bases). Looked up from germline, CDR1 is SGHRS and CDR2 is YFSETQ. This CDR3 is built from 12 residues. V shed 4 bases and J shed 4 bases, with 9 bases lying between them. CDR3 sequence: CASSRDTYEQYF. In DNA form, the CDR3 reads TGCGCCAGCAGCCGGGACACTTACGAGCAGTACTTC.

The chain uses TRBV7-2 and TRBJ1-6, with TRBD1 matching 9 bases. Per the germline V gene, CDR1 is SGHTA and CDR2 is FQGNSA. Losses at the gene ends were 0 bases for V and 7 bases for J; bases not matched to a gene: 7. CDR3 length equals 17 residues. This CDR3 reads CASSLAGDRVVNSPLHF. In nucleotides, the CDR3 is TGTGCCAGCAGCTTAGCGGGGGACAGGGTAGTCAATTCACCCCTCCACTTT.

The chain combines TRBV19 with TRBJ1-6, with unresolved D. The CDR3 sequence is 13 residues long. In germline, CDR1 is LNHDA, CDR2 SQIVND (reference sequence). V was cut by 5 bases and J by 10 bases, with 12 bases left in between. For the CDR3, the DNA is TGTGCCAGTAGTCCCAATCAGGCGTCACCCCTCCACTTT. Protein sequence: CASSPNQASPLHF. Full variable domain (missing parts from reference TRBV19 and TRBJ1-6): DGGITQSPKYLFRKEGQNVTLSCEQNLNHDAMYWYRQDPGQGLRLIYYSQIVNDFQKGDIAEGYSVSREKKESFPLTVTSAQKNPTAFYLCASSPNQASPLHFGNGTRLTVT.

The CDR3 region is CSASVARDYEQYF. In DNA form, the CDR3 reads TGCAGTGCTAGTGTAGCGCGGGACTACGAGCAGTACTTC. The genes are TRBV20-1 and TRBJ2-7; weak D call: TRBD2 (6 bases). The CDR3 extends over 13 amino acids. CDR1 and CDR2 from the germline V gene are DFQATT and SNEGSKA (reference sequence). Trimming cost V 3 bases and J 3 bases, with 12 bases left between them.

The chain has TRBV6-5 and TRBJ2-7, with D perhaps matching TRBD2 (5 bases). V was cut by 2 bases and J by 3 bases, with 11 bases left in between. This CDR3 has 14 residues. The germline V gene has CDR1 MNHEY and CDR2 SVGAGI. The CDR3, as DNA: TGTGCCAGCAGTTACCGCGGACTCGGCTACGAGCAGTACTTC. It specifies CASSYRGLGYEQYF.

The count of this clone is one. The same CDR3 also results from other DNA sequences found in this sample. J is TRBJ1-1 and V is TRBV28; possible D gene TRBD1, 5 bases. This CDR3 spans 14 amino acids. Trimming left V 3 bases short and J 1 base short, with 9 bases between. From germline, CDR1 is MDHEN and CDR2 SYDVKM. CDR3 amino acids: CASSFGGRNTEAFF. DNA of the CDR3: TGTGCCAGCAGTTTCGGGGGGAGGAACACTGAAGCTTTCTTT. The full variable domain, with the rest looked up from reference TRBV28 and TRBJ1-1, is DVKVTQSSRYLVKRTGEKVFLECVQDMDHENMFWYRQDPGLGLRLIYFSYDVKMKEKGDIPEGYSVSREKKERFSLILESASTNQTSMYLCASSFGGRNTEAFFGQGTRLTVV.

V usage is TRBV24-1 and J usage is TRBJ2-5; D tentatively fits TRBD1 or TRBD2 (6 bases each). V was clipped by 9 bases and J by 13 bases, with 20 bases between them. Germline assignment: CDR1 KGHDR and CDR2 SFDVKD. This CDR3 is 12 amino acids long. The CDR3 sequence is CATRSPSGAWYF. Here the CDR3 DNA reads TGTGCCACCCGTTCCCCCTCGGGGGCTTGGTACTTC.

Comments on this clone: The sample has other DNA sequences that encode this CDR3 too. The chain joins TRBV12-3 or TRBV12-4 to TRBJ1-3; the D gene is possibly TRBD1 (5 bases). Trimming removed 3 bases at V and 8 bases at J, with 5 bases between. The CDR3 runs 11 residues. CDR3 DNA sequence: TGTGCCAGCAGTTTGGGGCACACCATATATTTT. Protein product: CASSLGHTIYF.

This chain links TRBV7-2 with TRBJ2-7; D uncertain. Germline-derived CDR1 and CDR2 are SGHTA and FQGNSA. Trimming cost V 5 bases and J 4 bases, with 6 bases left between them. The CDR3 totals 11 residues. In DNA, the CDR3 is TGTGCCAGCAGCCGAGAATACGAGCAGTACTTC. Its protein is CASSREYEQYF.

The chain is built from TRBV19 and TRBJ1-4; the D gene is possibly TRBD1 (6 bases). V dropped 5 bases and J dropped 4 bases, with 14 bases sitting between them. Germline lookup yields CDR1 LNHDA and CDR2 SQIVND (reference sequence). The CDR3 spans 15 residues. The CDR3 sequence: CASSSGQTSNEKLFF. CDR3 DNA: TGTGCCAGTAGTTCCGGACAGACGAGTAATGAAAAACTGTTTTTT.